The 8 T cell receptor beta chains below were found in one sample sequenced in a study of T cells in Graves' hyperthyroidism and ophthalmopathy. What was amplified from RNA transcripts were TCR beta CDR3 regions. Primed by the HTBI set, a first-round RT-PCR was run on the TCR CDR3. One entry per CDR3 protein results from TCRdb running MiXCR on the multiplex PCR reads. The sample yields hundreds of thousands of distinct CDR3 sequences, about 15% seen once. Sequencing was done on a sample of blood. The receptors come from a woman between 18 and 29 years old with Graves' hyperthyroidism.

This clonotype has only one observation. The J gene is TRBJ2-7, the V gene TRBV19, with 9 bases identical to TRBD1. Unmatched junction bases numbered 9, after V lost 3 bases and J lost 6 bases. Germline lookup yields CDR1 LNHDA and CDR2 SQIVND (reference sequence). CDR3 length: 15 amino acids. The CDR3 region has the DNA TGTGCCAGTAGTATCGGGACAGGGACGATTCTCGAGCAGTACTTC. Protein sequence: CASSIGTGTILEQYF.

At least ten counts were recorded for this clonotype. The CDR3 DNA sequence: TGTGCCAGCAGCAACGGGAGGACAGATACGCAGTATTTT. Its protein product is CASSNGRTDTQYF. V usage is TRBV7-2 and J usage is TRBJ2-3, with 7 bases fitting TRBD2. The CDR3 has 13 amino acids. Germline trimming cut 5 bases from V and 3 bases from J; bases unmatched to any gene: 2. CDR1 is SGHTA, CDR2 FQGNSA, per germline. The whole variable domain, remainder taken from reference TRBV7-2 and TRBJ2-3, is GAGVSQSPSNKVTEKGKDVELRCDPISGHTALYWYRQSLGQGLEFLIYFQGNSAPDKSGLPSDRFSAERTGGSVSTLTIQRTQQEDSAVYLCASSNGRTDTQYFGPGTRLTVL.

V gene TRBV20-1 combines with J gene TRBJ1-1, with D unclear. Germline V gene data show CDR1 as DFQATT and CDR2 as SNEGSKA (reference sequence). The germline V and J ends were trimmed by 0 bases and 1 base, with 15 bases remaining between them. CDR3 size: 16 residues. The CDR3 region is CSARDLDLAWNTEAFF. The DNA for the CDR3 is TGCAGTGCTAGAGATCTAGATTTGGCTTGGAACACTGAAGCTTTCTTT.

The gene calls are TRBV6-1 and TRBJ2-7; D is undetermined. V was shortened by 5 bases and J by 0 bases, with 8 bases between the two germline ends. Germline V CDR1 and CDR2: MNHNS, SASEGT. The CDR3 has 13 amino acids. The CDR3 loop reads CASSMTPSYEQYF. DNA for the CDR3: TGTGCCAGCAGTATGACCCCCTCCTACGAGCAGTACTTC.

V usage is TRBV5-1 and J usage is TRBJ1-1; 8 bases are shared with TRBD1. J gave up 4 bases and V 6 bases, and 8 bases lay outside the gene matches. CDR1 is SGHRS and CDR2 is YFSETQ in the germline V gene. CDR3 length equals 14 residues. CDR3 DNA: TGCGCCAGCAATCCGGGGACAGGAGTCACTGAAGCTTTCTTT. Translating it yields CASNPGTGVTEAFF.

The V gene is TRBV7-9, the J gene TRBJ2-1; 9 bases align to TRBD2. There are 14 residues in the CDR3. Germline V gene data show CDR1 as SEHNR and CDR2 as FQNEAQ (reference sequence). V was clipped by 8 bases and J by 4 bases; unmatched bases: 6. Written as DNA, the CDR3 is TGTGCCAGCGGGGGGGGACTAGCATACAATGAGCAGTTCTTC. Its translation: CASGGGLAYNEQFF.

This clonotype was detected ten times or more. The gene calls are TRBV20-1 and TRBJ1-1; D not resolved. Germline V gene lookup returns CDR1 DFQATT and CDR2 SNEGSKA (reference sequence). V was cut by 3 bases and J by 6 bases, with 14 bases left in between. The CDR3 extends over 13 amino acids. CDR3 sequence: CSASSYPSPEAFF. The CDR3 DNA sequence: TGCAGTGCTAGTAGCTATCCATCCCCTGAAGCTTTCTTT.

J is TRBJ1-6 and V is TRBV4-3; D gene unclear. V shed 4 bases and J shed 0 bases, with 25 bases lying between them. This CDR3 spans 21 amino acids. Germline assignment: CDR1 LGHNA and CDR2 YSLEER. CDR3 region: CASSLLPVVPGKSSYNSPLHF. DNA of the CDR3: TGCGCCAGCAGCCTCCTCCCTGTCGTCCCGGGGAAGAGCTCCTATAATTCACCCCTCCACTTT.